Listed here are 8 T cell receptor beta chains from one sample, sequenced in a study of cytomegalovirus exposure and HLA in healthy donors. 60 Vbeta and 13 Jbeta primers were used in PCR. Profiling relied on immunoSEQ multiplex PCR, and the TCRdb table lists in-frame clones only, not all of them. The sample yields about 200,000 clones, around nine tenths seen once. Sequenced material: PBMCs. The receptors shown here come from a woman in her thirties in good health and CMV-seronegative.

This clone has more than one count but fewer than ten. The chain has TRBV10-1 and TRBJ2-3; D not certain. Germline V lookup: CDR1 WNHNN, CDR2 SYGVQD (reference sequence). Trimming removed 6 bases from V and 2 bases from J, with 12 bases in between. The CDR3 spans 14 residues. The CDR3 reads CASSIPEATDTQYF. The CDR3 DNA reads as TGCGCCAGCAGCATCCCTGAGGCCACAGATACGCAGTATTTT.

V is TRBV5-1 and J is TRBJ2-2, with 16 bases fitting TRBD2. This CDR3 is 17 amino acids long. Per germline, CDR1 SGHRS and CDR2 YFSETQ. V lost 5 bases, J lost 7 bases, and 8 bases stayed unmatched. CDR3 coding DNA: TGCGCCAGCAGACCGGGACTAGCGGGAGGGTTCAGCGGGGAGCTGTTTTTT. Encoded protein: CASRPGLAGGFSGELFF.

The rearrangement uses TRBV14 and TRBJ2-1; 8 positions match TRBD1. The V gene end was trimmed by 2 bases and the J gene end by 6 bases; junction bases not matched to a gene: 6. The CDR3 length is 15 residues. Germline V gene data show CDR1 as SGHDN and CDR2 as FVKESK. CDR3: CASSQRTGLGNEQFF. The DNA for the CDR3 is TGTGCCAGCAGCCAAAGGACAGGGTTGGGCAATGAGCAGTTCTTC.

The chain has TRBV27 and TRBJ2-7; 11 bases line up with TRBD1. This CDR3 comprises 15 residues. In germline, CDR1 is MNHEY, CDR2 SMNVEV (reference sequence). Trimming took 1 base from V and 6 from J; bases not matched to a gene: 5. The CDR3 DNA follows: TGTGCCAGCAGTTTATTTGGACAGGGGGCTCCCGAGCAGTACTTC. This gives the protein CASSLFGQGAPEQYF.

This chain joins TRBV4-1 and TRBJ1-1; 9 nucleotides line up with TRBD1. Germline V gives CDR1 MGHRA, CDR2 YSYEKL. The trim removed 0 bases at V and 4 bases at J, leaving 12 bases unmatched. The CDR3 has 18 amino acids. CDR3 in DNA: TGCGCCAGCAGCCAAGAGGTCCCGGGACAGGGAACGGGCACTGAAGCTTTCTTT. Residues: CASSQEVPGQGTGTEAFF.

V usage is TRBV18 and J usage is TRBJ1-5; D unresolved. With 4 bases removed from V and 5 bases from J, the gap between germline ends came to 9 bases. This CDR3 region has 13 residues. Germline values: CDR1 KGHSH, CDR2 LQKENI. In DNA form, the CDR3 reads TGTGCCAGCTCACTACCGGGCGATCAGCCCCAGCATTTT. This codes for CASSLPGDQPQHF.

The CDR3: CASSPHEGRTDTQYF. The DNA of the CDR3 is TGTGCCAGCAGCCCTCACGAAGGGAGGACAGATACGCAGTATTTT. The gene calls are TRBV5-4 and TRBJ2-3, with D tentatively TRBD2 (6 bases). The ends were cut back, 4 bases at V and 3 bases at J, with 15 bases in the middle. The CDR3 covers 15 residues. The germline CDR1 and CDR2 sequences are SGHNT and YYREEE (reference sequence).

CDR3 amino acids: CASSLGRGSSTEAFF. CDR3 DNA sequence: TGCGCCAGCAGCTTGGGCAGGGGATCTTCCACTGAAGCTTTCTTT. The chain joins TRBV5-1 to TRBJ1-1; tentatively, D is TRBD1 (6 bases). The germline V gene encodes CDR1 SGHRS and CDR2 YFSETQ. CDR3 length: 15 residues. Trimming took off 0 bases at V and 4 bases at J, with 13 bases between the two ends. The full variable domain, with the rest looked up from reference TRBV5-1 and TRBJ1-1, is KAGVTQTPRYLIKTRGQQVTLSCSPISGHRSVSWYQQTPGQGLQFLFEYFSETQRNKGNFPGRFSGRQFSNSRSEMNVSTLELGDSALYLCASSLGRGSSTEAFFGQGTRLTVV.